This TCR beta chain was observed in a study of cytomegalovirus exposure and HLA in healthy donors. The PCR had 60 Vbeta and 13 Jbeta primers. Measured with immunoSEQ multiplex PCR; TCRdb has only the in-frame clones, and not every one. The sample contains about 120,000 clones, 74% of which appear only once. This clone was observed a few times. The clonotype was recovered from a human donor in good health. The material sequenced was PBMCs.

The CDR3 sequence is CASSRGQGRGYTF. CDR3 bases: TGTGCCAGCAGTAGAGGACAGGGACGCGGCTACACCTTC. V and J are TRBV2 and TRBJ1-2, with TRBD1 matching 8 bases. Germline V CDR1 and CDR2: SNHLY, FYNNEI. The CDR3 has 13 residues. The V and J ends lost 5 bases and 8 bases, in that order; junction bases with no gene match: 7.